Listed below are T cell receptor beta chains from one sample, sequenced in a study of cytomegalovirus exposure and HLA in healthy donors. Method: immunoSEQ multiplex PCR; TCRdb's copy keeps in-frame clones and lacks some. The sample carries 120,000 or so clones, over 70% recorded once. Specimen: PBMCs. Receptor source: a man aged 35 to 55 in good health and CMV-seropositive. Both conserved end residues are part of each CDR3. The D gene is left open where the match is weak. Rows give clone size only sometimes, using once, few, many, or a class for an expanded clone.

j_gene: TRBJ2-2
abundance: NA
v_gene: TRBV9
d_gene: TRBD2
CDR3aa: CASSAYLTSGSGELFF
CDR3nt: TGTGCCAGCAGCGCTTACCTGACTAGCGGGAGTGGTGAACTGTTTTTT

j_gene: TRBJ2-1
abundance: NA
v_gene: TRBV6-6
d_gene: TRBD2
CDR3aa: CASTLRAGGAYNEQFF
CDR3nt: TGTGCCAGCACCCTCAGGGCGGGGGGCGCCTACAATGAGCAGTTCTTC

j_gene: TRBJ2-3
abundance: NA
v_gene: TRBV6-5
d_gene: NA
CDR3aa: CASSYSGAPEDTQYF
CDR3nt: TGTGCCAGCAGTTACTCAGGGGCGCCGGAGGATACGCAGTATTTT

j_gene: TRBJ1-1
abundance: NA
v_gene: TRBV5-1
d_gene: NA
CDR3aa: CASSFPGAFF
CDR3nt: TGCGCCAGCAGCTTTCCGGGGGCTTTCTTT

j_gene: TRBJ1-5
abundance: NA
v_gene: TRBV15
d_gene: NA
CDR3aa: CATSTAGNQPQHF
CDR3nt: TGTGCCACCAGTACTGCAGGGAATCAGCCCCAGCATTTT

j_gene: TRBJ2-3
abundance: NA
v_gene: TRBV11-2
d_gene: TRBD2
CDR3aa: CASSFGLAGGPPDTQYF
CDR3nt: TGTGCCAGCAGCTTTGGACTAGCGGGAGGGCCTCCAGATACGCAGTATTTT

j_gene: TRBJ2-1
abundance: few
v_gene: TRBV19
d_gene: TRBD2
CDR3aa: CASRRRGLADKYNEQFF
CDR3nt: TGTGCCAGTAGGAGACGGGGACTAGCGGACAAGTACAATGAGCAGTTCTTC

j_gene: TRBJ1-2
abundance: NA
v_gene: TRBV5-1
d_gene: NA
CDR3aa: CASRVDRSYGYTF
CDR3nt: TGCGCCAGCAGAGTTGACAGGAGCTATGGCTACACCTTC

j_gene: TRBJ1-5
abundance: few
v_gene: TRBV10-3
d_gene: NA
CDR3aa: CAISGVEKNQPQHF
CDR3nt: TGTGCCATCAGTGGAGTAGAAAAAAATCAGCCCCAGCATTTT

j_gene: TRBJ2-7
abundance: few
v_gene: TRBV4-2
d_gene: NA
CDR3aa: CASSSSSRAYEQYF
CDR3nt: TGTGCCAGCAGCTCCAGCTCTAGAGCCTACGAGCAGTACTTC

j_gene: TRBJ2-1
abundance: NA
v_gene: TRBV6-1
d_gene: NA
CDR3aa: CASIPAGGINEQFF
CDR3nt: TGTGCCAGCATCCCCGCAGGGGGGATCAATGAGCAGTTCTTC

j_gene: TRBJ2-1
abundance: NA
v_gene: TRBV27
d_gene: TRBD2
CDR3aa: CASRAGGSYEQFF
CDR3nt: TGTGCCAGCAGGGCGGGGGGTAGTTATGAGCAGTTCTTC

j_gene: TRBJ1-1
abundance: NA
v_gene: TRBV7-6
d_gene: NA
CDR3aa: CASSSPQGVFGKAFF
CDR3nt: TGTGCCAGCAGCTCCCCACAGGGCGTATTCGGGAAAGCTTTCTTT

j_gene: TRBJ2-1
abundance: NA
v_gene: TRBV7-9
d_gene: TRBD2
CDR3aa: CASSLGGLAGGFNEQFF
CDR3nt: TGTGCCAGCAGCTTAGGGGGACTAGCGGGGGGGTTTAATGAGCAGTTCTTC

j_gene: TRBJ2-3
abundance: NA
v_gene: TRBV9
d_gene: NA
CDR3aa: CASSVDSSTDTQYF
CDR3nt: TGTGCCAGCAGCGTAGATAGTTCCACAGATACGCAGTATTTT

j_gene: TRBJ1-4
abundance: NA
v_gene: TRBV28
d_gene: TRBD1
CDR3aa: CASSPGGGNEKLFF
CDR3nt: TGTGCCAGCAGTCCAGGGGGCGGGAATGAAAAACTGTTTTTT

j_gene: TRBJ1-1
abundance: few
v_gene: TRBV7-3
d_gene: NA
CDR3aa: CASSLVTIATEAFF
CDR3nt: TGTGCCAGCAGCTTAGTCACCATAGCCACTGAAGCTTTCTTT

j_gene: TRBJ1-2
abundance: NA
v_gene: TRBV4-1
d_gene: NA
CDR3aa: CASSQTPGVQGYTF
CDR3nt: TGCGCCAGCAGCCAAACCCCAGGGGTTCAGGGCTACACCTTC

j_gene: TRBJ2-7
abundance: NA
v_gene: TRBV5-1
d_gene: TRBD1
CDR3aa: CASSTQGQGISYEQYF
CDR3nt: TGCGCCAGCAGCACCCAAGGACAGGGAATATCATACGAGCAGTACTTC

j_gene: TRBJ1-1
abundance: NA
v_gene: TRBV7-9
d_gene: NA
CDR3aa: CASSLAKGARGLNTEAFF
CDR3nt: TGTGCCAGCAGCTTAGCAAAAGGGGCGCGGGGTTTGAACACTGAAGCTTTCTTT

j_gene: TRBJ1-5
abundance: few
v_gene: TRBV15
d_gene: NA
CDR3aa: CATSGNRADQPQHF
CDR3nt: TGTGCCACCAGCGGGAACAGGGCGGATCAGCCCCAGCATTTT

j_gene: TRBJ2-7
abundance: once
v_gene: TRBV7-2
d_gene: TRBD1
CDR3aa: CASSPTGGASYEQYF
CDR3nt: TGTGCCAGCAGCCCAACAGGGGGCGCTTCCTACGAGCAGTACTTC

j_gene: TRBJ1-2
abundance: NA
v_gene: TRBV7-2
d_gene: NA
CDR3aa: CASSVDRNSNYGYTF
CDR3nt: TGTGCCAGCAGCGTAGACAGAAACTCTAACTATGGCTACACCTTC

j_gene: TRBJ1-2
abundance: NA
v_gene: TRBV5-4
d_gene: TRBD1
CDR3aa: CASSLGMGTDNYGYTF
CDR3nt: TGTGCCAGCAGCTTGGGTATGGGGACAGACAACTATGGCTACACCTTC

j_gene: TRBJ1-1
abundance: NA
v_gene: TRBV19
d_gene: NA
CDR3aa: CASSAGGIRLNTEAFF
CDR3nt: TGTGCCAGTAGCGCGGGGGGAATTCGGCTGAACACTGAAGCTTTCTTT

j_gene: TRBJ2-7
abundance: NA
v_gene: TRBV4-3
d_gene: NA
CDR3aa: CASSEGGAGEQYF
CDR3nt: TGCGCCAGCAGCGAGGGGGGGGCCGGCGAGCAGTACTTC

j_gene: TRBJ2-7
abundance: NA
v_gene: TRBV6-1
d_gene: NA
CDR3aa: CASSDLYEQYF
CDR3nt: TGTGCCAGCAGTGACCTTTACGAGCAGTACTTC

j_gene: TRBJ2-1
abundance: NA
v_gene: TRBV6-5
d_gene: NA
CDR3aa: CASSYGVGQFNEQFF
CDR3nt: TGTGCCAGCAGTTACGGCGTGGGGCAGTTCAATGAGCAGTTCTTC

j_gene: TRBJ1-2
abundance: NA
v_gene: TRBV30
d_gene: NA
CDR3aa: CAWSVRWGGRSVGYTF
CDR3nt: TGTGCCTGGAGTGTACGATGGGGGGGGCGATCGGTGGGCTACACCTTC

j_gene: TRBJ1-2
abundance: NA
v_gene: TRBV7-3
d_gene: NA
CDR3aa: CASSSQGGRSVYGYTF
CDR3nt: TGTGCCAGCAGTTCCCAAGGTGGCAGGTCCGTCTATGGCTACACCTTC

j_gene: TRBJ2-7
abundance: NA
v_gene: TRBV29-1
d_gene: TRBD1
CDR3aa: CSVIDRGHFYEQYF
CDR3nt: TGCAGCGTTATAGACAGGGGGCATTTCTACGAGCAGTACTTC

j_gene: TRBJ2-7
abundance: NA
v_gene: TRBV4-1
d_gene: NA
CDR3aa: CASSQTTGAEQYF
CDR3nt: TGCGCCAGCAGCCAAACCACAGGTGCCGAGCAGTACTTC

j_gene: TRBJ1-2
abundance: NA
v_gene: TRBV7-2
d_gene: TRBD1
CDR3aa: CASSLVPGQGNYGYTF
CDR3nt: TGTGCCAGCAGCTTAGTTCCGGGACAGGGAAACTATGGCTACACCTTC

j_gene: TRBJ1-2
abundance: NA
v_gene: TRBV6-1
d_gene: NA
CDR3aa: CASSEAQVRVRGYTF
CDR3nt: TGTGCCAGCAGTGAAGCGCAAGTCAGGGTGCGTGGCTACACCTTC

j_gene: TRBJ1-1
abundance: NA
v_gene: TRBV5-1
d_gene: NA
CDR3aa: CASSLLGGDTEAFF
CDR3nt: TGCGCCAGCAGCTTATTAGGGGGGGACACTGAAGCTTTCTTT

j_gene: TRBJ1-4
abundance: NA
v_gene: TRBV30
d_gene: NA
CDR3aa: CAWTRQSNEKLFF
CDR3nt: TGTGCCTGGACTAGGCAGAGTAATGAAAAACTGTTTTTT

j_gene: TRBJ1-2
abundance: NA
v_gene: TRBV6-5
d_gene: NA
CDR3aa: CASSYSHSAGIYGYTF
CDR3nt: TGTGCCAGCAGTTACTCCCACTCCGCAGGGATCTATGGCTACACCTTC

j_gene: TRBJ1-3
abundance: NA
v_gene: TRBV10-3
d_gene: TRBD1
CDR3aa: CAIRQGARGNTIYF
CDR3nt: TGTGCCATCAGGCAGGGGGCGCGTGGAAACACCATATATTTT

j_gene: TRBJ2-1
abundance: NA
v_gene: TRBV14
d_gene: NA
CDR3aa: CASSQEVWRDRSEQFF
CDR3nt: TGTGCCAGCAGCCAAGAGGTTTGGCGGGACAGAAGTGAGCAGTTCTTC

j_gene: TRBJ2-2
abundance: NA
v_gene: TRBV18
d_gene: TRBD1
CDR3aa: CASARDRANTGELFF
CDR3nt: TGTGCCAGCGCCCGGGACAGGGCTAACACCGGGGAGCTGTTTTTT